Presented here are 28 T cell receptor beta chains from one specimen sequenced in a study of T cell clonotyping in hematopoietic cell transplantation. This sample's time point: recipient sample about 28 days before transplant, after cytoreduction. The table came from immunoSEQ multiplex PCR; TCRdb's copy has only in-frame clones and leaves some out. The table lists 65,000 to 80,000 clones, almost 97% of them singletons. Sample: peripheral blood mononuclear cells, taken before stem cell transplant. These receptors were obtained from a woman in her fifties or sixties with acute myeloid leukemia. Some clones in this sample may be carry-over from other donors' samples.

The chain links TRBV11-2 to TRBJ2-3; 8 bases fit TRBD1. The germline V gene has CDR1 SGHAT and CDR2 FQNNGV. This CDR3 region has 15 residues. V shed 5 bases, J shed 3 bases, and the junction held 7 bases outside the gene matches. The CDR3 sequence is CASSPRTGLTDTQYF. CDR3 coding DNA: TGTGCCAGCAGCCCTAGGACAGGGTTAACAGATACGCAGTATTTT.

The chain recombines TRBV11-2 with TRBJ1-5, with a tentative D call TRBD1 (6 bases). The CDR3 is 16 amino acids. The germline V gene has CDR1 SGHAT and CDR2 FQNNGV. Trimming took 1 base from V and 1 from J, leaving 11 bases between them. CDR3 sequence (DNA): TGTGCCAGCAGCTTAGGGCGGGGGGGCAGCAATCAGCCCCAGCATTTT. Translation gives CASSLGRGGSNQPQHF.

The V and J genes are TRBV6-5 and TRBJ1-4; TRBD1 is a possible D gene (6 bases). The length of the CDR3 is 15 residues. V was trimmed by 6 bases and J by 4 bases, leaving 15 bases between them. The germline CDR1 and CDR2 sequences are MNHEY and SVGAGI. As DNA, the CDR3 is TGTGCCAGCAGGGACCTCGCCAGGGGTAATGAAAAACTGTTTTTT. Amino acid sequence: CASRDLARGNEKLFF.

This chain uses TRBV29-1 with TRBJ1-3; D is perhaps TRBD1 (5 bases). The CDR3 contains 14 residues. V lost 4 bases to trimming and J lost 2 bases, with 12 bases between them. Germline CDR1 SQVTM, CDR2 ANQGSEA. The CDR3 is CSVALGDPGNTIYF. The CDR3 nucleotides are TGCAGCGTTGCTTTGGGGGACCCTGGAAACACCATATATTTT.

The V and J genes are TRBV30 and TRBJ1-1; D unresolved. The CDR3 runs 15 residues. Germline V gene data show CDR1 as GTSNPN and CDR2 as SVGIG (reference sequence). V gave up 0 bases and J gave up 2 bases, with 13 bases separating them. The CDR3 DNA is TGTGCCTGGAGTGTCTGGGAAGGGAAAAACACTGAAGCTTTCTTT. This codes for CAWSVWEGKNTEAFF.

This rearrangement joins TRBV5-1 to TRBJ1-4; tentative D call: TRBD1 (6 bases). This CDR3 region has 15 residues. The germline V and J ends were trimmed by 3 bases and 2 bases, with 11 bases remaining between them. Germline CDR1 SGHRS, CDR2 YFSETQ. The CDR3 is CASSSLGATNEKLFF. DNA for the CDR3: TGCGCCAGCAGCTCCTTGGGGGCGACTAATGAAAAACTGTTTTTT.

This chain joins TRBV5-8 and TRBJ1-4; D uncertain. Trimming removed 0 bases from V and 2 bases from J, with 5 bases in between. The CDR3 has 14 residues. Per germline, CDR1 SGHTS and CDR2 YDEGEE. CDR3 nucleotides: TGTGCCAGCAGCTTGGTTGCGACTAATGAAAAACTGTTTTTT. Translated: CASSLVATNEKLFF.

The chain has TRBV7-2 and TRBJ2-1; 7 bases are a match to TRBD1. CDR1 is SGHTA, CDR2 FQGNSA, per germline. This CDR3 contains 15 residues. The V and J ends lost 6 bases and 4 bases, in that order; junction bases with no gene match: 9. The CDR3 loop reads CASSSSGTEYNEQFF. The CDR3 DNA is TGTGCCAGCAGTTCCTCCGGGACAGAATACAATGAGCAGTTCTTC.

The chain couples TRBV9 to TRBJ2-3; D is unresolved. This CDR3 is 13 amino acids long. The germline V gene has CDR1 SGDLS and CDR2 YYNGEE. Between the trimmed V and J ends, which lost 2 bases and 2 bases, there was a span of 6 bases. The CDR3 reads CASSVSDTDTQYF. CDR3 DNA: TGTGCCAGCAGCGTCTCTGACACAGATACGCAGTATTTT.

CDR3 residues: CSVNTGTGGIGNIQYF. The CDR3 DNA reads TGCAGCGTAAACACCGGGACCGGGGGGATTGGGAACATTCAGTACTTC. The chain uses TRBV29-1 and TRBJ2-4, with TRBD2 matching 7 bases. The CDR3 runs to 16 residues. The junction had 18 bases not matched to a gene; V was cut back by 6 bases and J by 7 bases. The germline V gene has CDR1 SQVTM and CDR2 ANQGSEA.

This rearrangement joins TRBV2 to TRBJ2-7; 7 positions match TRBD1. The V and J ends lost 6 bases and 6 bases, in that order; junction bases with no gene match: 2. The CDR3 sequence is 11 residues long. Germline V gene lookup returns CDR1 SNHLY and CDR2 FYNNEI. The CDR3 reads CASSRTGEQYF. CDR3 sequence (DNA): TGTGCCAGCAGCCGGACAGGCGAGCAGTACTTC.

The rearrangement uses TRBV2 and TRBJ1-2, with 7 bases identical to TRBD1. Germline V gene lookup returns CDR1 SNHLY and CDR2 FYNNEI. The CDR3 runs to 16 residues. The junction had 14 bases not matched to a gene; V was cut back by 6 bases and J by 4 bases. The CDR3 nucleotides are TGTGCCAGCAGCTACGAAACGACAGGGAACGGCTATGGCTACACCTTC. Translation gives CASSYETTGNGYGYTF.

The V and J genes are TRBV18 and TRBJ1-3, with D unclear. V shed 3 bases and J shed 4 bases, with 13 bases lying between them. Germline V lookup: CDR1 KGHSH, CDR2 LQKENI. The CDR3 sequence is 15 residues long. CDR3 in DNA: TGTGCCAGCTCACCCGCCTTGGGAGGCGGAAACACCATATATTTT. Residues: CASSPALGGGNTIYF.

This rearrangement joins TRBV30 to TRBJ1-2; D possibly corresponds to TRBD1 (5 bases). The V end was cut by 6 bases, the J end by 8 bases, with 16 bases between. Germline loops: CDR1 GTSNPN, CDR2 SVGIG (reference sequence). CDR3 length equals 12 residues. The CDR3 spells CACRGDWGGYTF. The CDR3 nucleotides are TGTGCCTGCCGGGGCGATTGGGGCGGCTACACCTTC. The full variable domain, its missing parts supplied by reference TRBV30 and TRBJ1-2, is SQTIHQWPATLVQPVGSPLSLECTVEGTSNPNLYWYRQAAGRGLQLLFYSVGIGQISSEVPQNLSASRPQDRQFILSSKKLLLSDSGFYLCACRGDWGGYTFGSGTRLTVV.

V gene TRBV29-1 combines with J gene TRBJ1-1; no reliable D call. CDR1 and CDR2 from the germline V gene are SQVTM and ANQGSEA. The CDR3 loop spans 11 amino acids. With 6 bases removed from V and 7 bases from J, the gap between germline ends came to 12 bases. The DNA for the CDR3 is TGCAGCGTGACACTTAGCGGTGAAGCTTTCTTT. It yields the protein CSVTLSGEAFF.

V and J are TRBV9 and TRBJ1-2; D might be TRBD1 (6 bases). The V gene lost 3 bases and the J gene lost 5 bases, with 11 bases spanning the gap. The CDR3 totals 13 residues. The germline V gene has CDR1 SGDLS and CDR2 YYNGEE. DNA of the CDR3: TGTGCCAGCAGCGCCGGGGGCGGTTATGGCTACACCTTC. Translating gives CASSAGGGYGYTF.

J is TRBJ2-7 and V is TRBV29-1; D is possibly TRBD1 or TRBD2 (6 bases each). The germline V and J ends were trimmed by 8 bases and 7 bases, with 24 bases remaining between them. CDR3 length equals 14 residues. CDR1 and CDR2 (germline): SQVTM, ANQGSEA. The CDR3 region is CSIAIRDSGVEQYF. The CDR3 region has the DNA TGCAGCATCGCCATCCGGGACTCAGGGGTGGAGCAGTACTTC.

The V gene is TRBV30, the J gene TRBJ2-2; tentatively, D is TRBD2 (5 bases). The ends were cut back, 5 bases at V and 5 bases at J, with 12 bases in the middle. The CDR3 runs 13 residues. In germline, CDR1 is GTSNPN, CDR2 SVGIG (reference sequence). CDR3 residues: CAWGSEGTGELFF. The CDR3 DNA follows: TGTGCCTGGGGGTCCGAGGGAACCGGGGAGCTGTTTTTT.

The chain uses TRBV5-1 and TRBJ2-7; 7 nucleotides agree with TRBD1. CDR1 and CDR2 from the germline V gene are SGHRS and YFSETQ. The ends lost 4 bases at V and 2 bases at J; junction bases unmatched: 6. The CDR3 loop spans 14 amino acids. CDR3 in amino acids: CASSPQTGTYEQYF. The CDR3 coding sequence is TGCGCCAGCAGCCCGCAGACAGGGACCTACGAGCAGTACTTC.

In nucleotides, the CDR3 is TGTGCCAGCAGCCGGGGACTAGCGGGGGCCTACGAGCAGTACTTC. Amino acid sequence: CASSRGLAGAYEQYF. The chain carries TRBV6-5 and TRBJ2-7; 14 nucleotides line up with TRBD2. The germline CDR1 and CDR2 sequences are MNHEY and SVGAGI. This CDR3 is 15 amino acids long. After removal of 6 bases from V and 2 bases from J, the junction contained 3 bases not matched to a gene.

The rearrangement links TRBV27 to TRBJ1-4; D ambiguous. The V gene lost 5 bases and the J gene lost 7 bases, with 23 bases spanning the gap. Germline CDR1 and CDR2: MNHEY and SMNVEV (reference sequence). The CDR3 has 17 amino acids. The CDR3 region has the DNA TGTGCCAGCAGTCGACGGCCCGACACCCGGTCTGGTGAAAAACTGTTTTTT. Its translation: CASSRRPDTRSGEKLFF.

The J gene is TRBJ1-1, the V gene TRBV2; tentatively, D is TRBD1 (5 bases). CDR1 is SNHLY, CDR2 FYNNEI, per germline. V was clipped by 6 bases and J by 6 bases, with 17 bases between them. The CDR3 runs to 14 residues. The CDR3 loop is CASRPKEGFAEAFF. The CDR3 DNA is TGTGCCAGCAGACCCAAGGAGGGGTTTGCTGAAGCTTTCTTT.

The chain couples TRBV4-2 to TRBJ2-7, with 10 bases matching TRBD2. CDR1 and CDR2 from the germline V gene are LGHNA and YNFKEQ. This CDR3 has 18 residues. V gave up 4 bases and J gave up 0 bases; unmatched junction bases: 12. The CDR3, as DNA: TGTGCCAGCAGCCCCCGTAGTAGCGGGGGGCAAAGCTCCTACGAGCAGTACTTC. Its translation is CASSPRSSGGQSSYEQYF.

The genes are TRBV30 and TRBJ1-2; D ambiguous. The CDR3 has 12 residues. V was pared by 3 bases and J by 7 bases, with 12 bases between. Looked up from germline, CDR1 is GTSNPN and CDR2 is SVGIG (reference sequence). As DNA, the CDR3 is TGTGCCTGGAGCCACGGGAACACTGGCTACACCTTC. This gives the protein CAWSHGNTGYTF.

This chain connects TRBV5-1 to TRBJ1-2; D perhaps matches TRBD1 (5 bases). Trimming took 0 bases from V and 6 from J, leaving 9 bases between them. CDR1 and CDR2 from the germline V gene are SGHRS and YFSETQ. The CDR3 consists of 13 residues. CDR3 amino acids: CASSLGGDHGYTF. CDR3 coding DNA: TGCGCCAGCAGCTTGGGAGGGGACCATGGCTACACCTTC.

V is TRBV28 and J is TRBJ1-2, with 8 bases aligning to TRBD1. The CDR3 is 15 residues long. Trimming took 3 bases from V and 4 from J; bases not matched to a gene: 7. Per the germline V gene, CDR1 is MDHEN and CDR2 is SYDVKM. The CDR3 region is CASSFGQGQGYGYTF. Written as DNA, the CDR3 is TGTGCCAGCAGTTTCGGACAGGGCCAAGGCTATGGCTACACCTTC.

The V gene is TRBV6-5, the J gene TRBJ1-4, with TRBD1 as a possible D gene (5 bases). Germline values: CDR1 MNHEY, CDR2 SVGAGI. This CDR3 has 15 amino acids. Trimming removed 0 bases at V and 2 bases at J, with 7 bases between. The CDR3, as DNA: TGTGCCAGCAGTTACTCGGGACGGACTAATGAAAAACTGTTTTTT. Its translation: CASSYSGRTNEKLFF.

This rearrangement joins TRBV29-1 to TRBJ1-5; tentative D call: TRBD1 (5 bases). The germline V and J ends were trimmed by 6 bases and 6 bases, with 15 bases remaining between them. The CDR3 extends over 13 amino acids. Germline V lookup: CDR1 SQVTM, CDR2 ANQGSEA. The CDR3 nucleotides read TGCAGCGTCGGGACCAGGGATGGTCAGCCCCAGCATTTT. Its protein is CSVGTRDGQPQHF.